This note documents a single TCR beta chain sequence. This sample was taken from a study of shared clonotypes between healthy human individuals. The protocol was immunoSEQ multiplex PCR, while the TCRdb copy is restricted to in-frame clones and leaves out a portion. The table includes around 2.5 million clones, roughly 93% detected once. Trimming removed 0 bases from V and 7 bases from J, with 21 bases in between. This CDR3 is 17 amino acids long. Germline CDR1 SGHTA, CDR2 FQGTGA. This receptor was identified in a man aged 18 to 29 in good health. Some clones in this sample may be carry-over from other donors' samples. V usage is TRBV7-3 and J usage is TRBJ2-5; D is possibly TRBD1 (5 bases). The specimen sequenced was naive CD4+ T cells from PBMCs. Subset denoted: CD45RA+ positively selected. The CDR3 sequence is CASSLTVPGLVPVTQYF. The CDR3 DNA is TGTGCCAGCAGCTTAACCGTCCCAGGGCTCGTGCCAGTGACCCAGTACTTC.